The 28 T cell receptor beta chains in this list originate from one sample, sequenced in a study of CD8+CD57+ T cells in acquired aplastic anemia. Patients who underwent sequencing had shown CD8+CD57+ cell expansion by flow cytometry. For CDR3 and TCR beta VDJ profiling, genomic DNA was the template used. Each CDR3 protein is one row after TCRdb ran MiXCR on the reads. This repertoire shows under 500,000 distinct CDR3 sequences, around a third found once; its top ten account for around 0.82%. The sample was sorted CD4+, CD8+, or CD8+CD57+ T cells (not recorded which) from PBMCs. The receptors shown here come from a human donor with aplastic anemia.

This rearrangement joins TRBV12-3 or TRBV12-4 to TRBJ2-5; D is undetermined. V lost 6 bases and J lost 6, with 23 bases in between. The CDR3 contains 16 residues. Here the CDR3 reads CASSPLGQARVQTQYF. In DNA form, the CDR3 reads TGTGCCAGCAGCCCGCTAGGGCAGGCCCGTGTACAGACCCAGTACTTC.

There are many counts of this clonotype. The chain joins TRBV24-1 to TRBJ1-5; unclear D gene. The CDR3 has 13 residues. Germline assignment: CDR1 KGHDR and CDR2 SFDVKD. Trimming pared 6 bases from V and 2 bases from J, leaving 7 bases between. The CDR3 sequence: CATSLPGNQPQHF. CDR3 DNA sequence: TGTGCCACCAGTCTTCCGGGCAATCAGCCCCAGCATTTT.

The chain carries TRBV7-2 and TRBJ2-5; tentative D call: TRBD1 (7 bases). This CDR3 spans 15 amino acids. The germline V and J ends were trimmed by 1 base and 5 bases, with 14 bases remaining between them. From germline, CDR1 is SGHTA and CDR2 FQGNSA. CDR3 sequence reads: CASSLDSAGGETQYF. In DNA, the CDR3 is TGTGCCAGCAGCTTAGATTCGGCAGGGGGGGAGACCCAGTACTTC.

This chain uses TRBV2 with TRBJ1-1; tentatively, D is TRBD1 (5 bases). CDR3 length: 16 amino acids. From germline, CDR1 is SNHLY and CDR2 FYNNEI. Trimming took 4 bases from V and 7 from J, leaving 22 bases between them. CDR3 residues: CASSVSGGGGYGEAFF. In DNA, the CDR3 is TGTGCCAGCAGTGTCTCGGGGGGTGGAGGATATGGTGAAGCTTTCTTT.

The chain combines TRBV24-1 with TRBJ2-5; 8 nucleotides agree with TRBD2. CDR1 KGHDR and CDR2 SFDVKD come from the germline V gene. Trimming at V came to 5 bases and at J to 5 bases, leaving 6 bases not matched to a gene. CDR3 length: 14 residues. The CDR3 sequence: CATSAGTRWETQYF. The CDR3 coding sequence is TGTGCCACCAGTGCAGGGACTAGGTGGGAGACCCAGTACTTC.

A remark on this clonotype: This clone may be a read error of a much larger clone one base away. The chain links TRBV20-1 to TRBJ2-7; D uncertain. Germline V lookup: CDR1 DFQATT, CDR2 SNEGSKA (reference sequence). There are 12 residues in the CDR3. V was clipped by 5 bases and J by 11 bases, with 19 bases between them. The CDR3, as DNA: TGCAGTGCTCGGGCCCAGAACGCCCCGAAGTACTTC. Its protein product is CSARAQNAPKYF.

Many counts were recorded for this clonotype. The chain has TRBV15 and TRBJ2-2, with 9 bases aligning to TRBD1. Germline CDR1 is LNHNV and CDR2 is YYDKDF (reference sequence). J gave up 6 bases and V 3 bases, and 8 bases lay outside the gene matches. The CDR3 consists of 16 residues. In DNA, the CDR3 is TGTGCCACCAGCAGGCCTCCGGGACAGGGCTCCGGGGAGCTGTTTTTT. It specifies CATSRPPGQGSGELFF.

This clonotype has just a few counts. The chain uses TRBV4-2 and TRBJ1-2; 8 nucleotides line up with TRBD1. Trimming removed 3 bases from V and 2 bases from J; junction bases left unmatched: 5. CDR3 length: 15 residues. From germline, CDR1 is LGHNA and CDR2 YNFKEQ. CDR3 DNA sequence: TGTGCCAGCAGCCACCCGACAGGGGTGAACTATGGCTACACCTTC. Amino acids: CASSHPTGVNYGYTF.

The DNA of the CDR3 is TGCGCCAGCAGCCCGGGATCTGATGAGCAGTTCTTC. Protein sequence: CASSPGSDEQFF. J is TRBJ2-1 and V is TRBV5-1; TRBD2 is a possible D gene (5 bases). V shed 4 bases and J shed 8 bases, with 10 bases lying between them. This CDR3 has 12 amino acids. CDR1 is SGHRS, CDR2 YFSETQ, per germline. The entire variable domain, with the rest obtained from reference TRBV5-1 and TRBJ2-1, is as follows: KAGVTQTPRYLIKTRGQQVTLSCSPISGHRSVSWYQQTPGQGLQFLFEYFSETQRNKGNFPGRFSGRQFSNSRSEMNVSTLELGDSALYLCASSPGSDEQFFGPGTRLTVL.

The CDR3 loop reads CSVEVGGATEAFF. The CDR3 DNA reads as TGCAGCGTTGAAGTAGGAGGGGCCACTGAAGCTTTCTTT. This chain joins TRBV29-1 and TRBJ1-1; possibly TRBD1 for D (5 bases). Trimming took 1 base from V and 4 from J, leaving 10 bases between them. The germline V gene encodes CDR1 SQVTM and CDR2 ANQGSEA. The CDR3 is 13 residues long.

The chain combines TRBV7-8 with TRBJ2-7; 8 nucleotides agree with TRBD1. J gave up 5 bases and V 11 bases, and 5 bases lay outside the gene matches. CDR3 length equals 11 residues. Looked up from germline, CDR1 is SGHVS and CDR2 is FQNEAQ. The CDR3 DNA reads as TGTGCCCAGGGGGCTGGCAACGAGCAGTACTTC. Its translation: CAQGAGNEQYF.

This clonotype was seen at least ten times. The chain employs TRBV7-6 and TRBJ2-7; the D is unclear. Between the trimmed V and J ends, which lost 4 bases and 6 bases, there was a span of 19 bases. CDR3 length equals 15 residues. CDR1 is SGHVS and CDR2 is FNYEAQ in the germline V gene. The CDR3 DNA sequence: TGTGCCAGCAGCTCGTCGGCGAACCCTCACAGCGAGCAGTACTTC. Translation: CASSSSANPHSEQYF.

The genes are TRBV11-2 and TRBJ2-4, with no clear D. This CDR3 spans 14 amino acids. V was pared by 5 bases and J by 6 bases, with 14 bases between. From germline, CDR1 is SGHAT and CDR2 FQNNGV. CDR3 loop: CASSLQASANIQYF. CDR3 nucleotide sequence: TGTGCCAGCAGCCTGCAGGCTAGTGCAAACATTCAGTACTTC.

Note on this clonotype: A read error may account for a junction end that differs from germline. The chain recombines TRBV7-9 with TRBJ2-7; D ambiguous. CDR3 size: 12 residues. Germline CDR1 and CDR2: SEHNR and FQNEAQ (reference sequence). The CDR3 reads CVSSHRTYEQYF. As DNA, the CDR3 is TGTGTCAGCAGCCATCGTACCTACGAGCAGTACTTC.

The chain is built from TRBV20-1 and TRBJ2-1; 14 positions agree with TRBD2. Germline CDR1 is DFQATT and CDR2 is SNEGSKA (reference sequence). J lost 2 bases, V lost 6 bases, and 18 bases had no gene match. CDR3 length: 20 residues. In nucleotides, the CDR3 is TGCAGTGCATTATCAGGAGGGCGCGGGACTAGCGGGGGAGCCTACAATGAGCAGTTCTTC. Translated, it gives CSALSGGRGTSGGAYNEQFF.

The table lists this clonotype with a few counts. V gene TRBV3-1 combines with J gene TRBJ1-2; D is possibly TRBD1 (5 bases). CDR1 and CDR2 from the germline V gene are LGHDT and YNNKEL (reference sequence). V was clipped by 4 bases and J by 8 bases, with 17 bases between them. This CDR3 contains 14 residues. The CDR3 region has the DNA TGTGCCAGCAGCCTCTTCGAAGGGGCCGGGGGCTACACCTTC. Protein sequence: CASSLFEGAGGYTF. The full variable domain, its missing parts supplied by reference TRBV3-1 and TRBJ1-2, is DTAVSQTPKYLVTQMGNDKSIKCEQNLGHDTMYWYKQDSKKFLKIMFSYNNKELIINETVPNRFSPKSPDKAHLNLHINSLELGDSAVYFCASSLFEGAGGYTFGSGTRLTVV.

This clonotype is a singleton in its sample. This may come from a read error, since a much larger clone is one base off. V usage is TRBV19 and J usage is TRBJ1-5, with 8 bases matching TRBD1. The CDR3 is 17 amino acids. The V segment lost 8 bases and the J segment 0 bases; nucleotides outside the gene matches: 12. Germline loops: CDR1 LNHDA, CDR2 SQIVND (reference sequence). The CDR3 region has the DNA TGTGCCAGTGGTTTAGCGACAGGGGACTATAGCAATCAGCCCCAGCATTTT. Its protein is CASGLATGDYSNQPQHF.

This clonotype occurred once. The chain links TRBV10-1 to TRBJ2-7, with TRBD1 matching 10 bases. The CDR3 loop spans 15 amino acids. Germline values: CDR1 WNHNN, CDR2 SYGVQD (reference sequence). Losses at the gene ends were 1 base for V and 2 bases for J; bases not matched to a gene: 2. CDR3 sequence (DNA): TGCGCCAGCAGTGAGTTTGGACAGGGGGCCTACGAGCAGTACTTC. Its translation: CASSEFGQGAYEQYF.

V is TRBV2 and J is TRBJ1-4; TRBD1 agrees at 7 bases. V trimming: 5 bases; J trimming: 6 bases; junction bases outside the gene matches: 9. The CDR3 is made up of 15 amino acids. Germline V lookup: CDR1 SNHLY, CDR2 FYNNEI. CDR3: CASSQGRGLDEKLFF. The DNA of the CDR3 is TGTGCCAGCAGTCAGGGAAGGGGGCTTGATGAAAAACTGTTTTTT.

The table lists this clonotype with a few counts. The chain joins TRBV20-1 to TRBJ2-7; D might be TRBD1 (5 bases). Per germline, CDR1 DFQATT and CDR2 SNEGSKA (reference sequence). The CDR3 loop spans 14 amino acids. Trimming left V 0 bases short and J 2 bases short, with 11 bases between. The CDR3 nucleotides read TGCAGTGCTAGAGATCGCGGCAGGGCCTACGAGCAGTACTTC. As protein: CSARDRGRAYEQYF.

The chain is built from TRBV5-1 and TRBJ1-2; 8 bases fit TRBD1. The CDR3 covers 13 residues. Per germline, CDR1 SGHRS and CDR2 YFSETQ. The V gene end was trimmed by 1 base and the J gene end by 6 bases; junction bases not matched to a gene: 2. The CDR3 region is CASSLQGAHGYTF. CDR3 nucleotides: TGCGCCAGCAGCTTGCAGGGGGCGCATGGCTACACCTTC.

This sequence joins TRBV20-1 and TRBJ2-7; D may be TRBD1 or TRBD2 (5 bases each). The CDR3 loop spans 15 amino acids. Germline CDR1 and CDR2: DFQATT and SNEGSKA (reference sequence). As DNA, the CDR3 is TGCAGCGCCAAAGTTTGGGGGACGCGAGATAAGGAGCAGTACTTC. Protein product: CSAKVWGTRDKEQYF.

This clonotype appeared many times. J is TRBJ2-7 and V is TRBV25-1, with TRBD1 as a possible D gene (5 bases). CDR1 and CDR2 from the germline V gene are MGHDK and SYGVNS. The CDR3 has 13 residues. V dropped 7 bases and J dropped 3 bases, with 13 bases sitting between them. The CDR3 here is CASTQGGLYEQYF. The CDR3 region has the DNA TGTGCCAGCACTCAGGGTGGCCTCTACGAGCAGTACTTC.

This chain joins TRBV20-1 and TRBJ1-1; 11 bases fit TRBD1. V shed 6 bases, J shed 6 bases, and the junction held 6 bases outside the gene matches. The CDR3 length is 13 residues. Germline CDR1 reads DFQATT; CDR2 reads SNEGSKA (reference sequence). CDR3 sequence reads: CSAAGQGGSEAFF. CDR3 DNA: TGCAGTGCGGCGGGACAGGGGGGGTCTGAAGCTTTCTTT.

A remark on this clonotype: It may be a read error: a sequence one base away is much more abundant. Here the CDR3 DNA reads TGTGCCAGTGGTATGGGACAGGGGGCGGCTGAAGCTTTCTTT. Encoded protein: CASGMGQGAAEAFF. The chain couples TRBV19 to TRBJ1-1; TRBD1 matches at 12 bases. The CDR3 runs to 14 residues. CDR1 is LNHDA, CDR2 SQIVND, per germline (reference sequence).

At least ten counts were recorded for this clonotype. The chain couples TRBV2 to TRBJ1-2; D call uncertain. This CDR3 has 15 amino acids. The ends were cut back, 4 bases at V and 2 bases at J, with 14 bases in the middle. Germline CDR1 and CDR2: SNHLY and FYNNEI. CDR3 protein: CASSGPTLGNYGYTF. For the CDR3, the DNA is TGTGCCAGCAGTGGACCCACGCTGGGGAACTATGGCTACACCTTC.

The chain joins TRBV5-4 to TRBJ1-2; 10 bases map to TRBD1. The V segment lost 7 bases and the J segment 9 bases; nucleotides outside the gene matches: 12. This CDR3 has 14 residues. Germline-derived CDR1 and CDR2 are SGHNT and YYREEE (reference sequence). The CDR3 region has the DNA TGTGCCAGCGGTGACCCGGGACAGGGGATGAGCTACACCTTC. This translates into CASGDPGQGMSYTF.

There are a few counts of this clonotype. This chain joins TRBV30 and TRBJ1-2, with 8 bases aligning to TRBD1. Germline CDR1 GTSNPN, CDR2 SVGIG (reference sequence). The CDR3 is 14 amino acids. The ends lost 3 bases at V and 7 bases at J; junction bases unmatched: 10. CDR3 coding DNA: TGTGCCTGGAGGGACCGTGGGACAGGCTCTGGCTACACCTTC. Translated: CAWRDRGTGSGYTF.